This T cell receptor (beta chain) originates from a study of shared clonotypes between healthy human individuals. The study, taken as a whole, reports: Sorted-subset sequencing, rarefaction showed, was incomplete despite large depth.

Both subsets, CD45RA+ naive and CD45RA-negative memory, were split from the CD4+ cells. A remark on this clone: Its antigen is as yet unknown.

Evenly divided among several immunoSEQ plates was the genomic DNA of each subset. Some clones are missing from TCRdb's copy, which holds only in-frame ones; the method was immunoSEQ multiplex PCR. Of 2 million to 3 million clones detected, around 94% appear once; the ten largest clones hold under 0.15%. This CDR3 spans 14 amino acids. Trimming removed 7 bases from V and 4 bases from J; junction bases left unmatched: 5. In germline, CDR1 is SEHNR, CDR2 FQNEAQ (reference sequence). The clonotype was recovered from a man between 18 and 35 years old in good health. The rearrangement uses TRBV7-9 and TRBJ2-5, with 11 bases that match TRBD1. Material for sequencing was naive CD4+ T cells sorted from blood. Subset meaning: CD45RA+ positively selected. The CDR3 DNA is TGTGCCAGCACCCCAGGGACAGGGGGAGAGACCCAGTACTTC. Translation: CASTPGTGGETQYF. Full variable domain (rest looked up from reference TRBV7-9 and TRBJ2-5): DTGVSQNPRHKITKRGQNVTFRCDPISEHNRLYWYRQTLGQGPEFLTYFQNEAQLEKSRLLSDRFSAERPKGSFSTLEIQRTEQGDSAMYLCASTPGTGGETQYFGPGTRLLVL.